Listed below are T cell receptor beta chains from one sample, sequenced in a study of blood T cell repertoires in COVID-19. TCRdb's copy holds only in-frame clones and misses some; the assay was immunoSEQ multiplex PCR. The table shows approximately 100,000 clones, with 89% occurring only once. The sample comprised peripheral blood. The receptors were gathered from an elderly woman with active COVID-19. The CDR3 runs from the conserved cysteine through the conserved F or W. A D gene is named only where the DNA matches it firmly. Some rows have no size entry. The others give once, few or many, or a class for an expanded clone.

TRBJ2-3 | - | TRBV7-3 | TRBD1 | 16 | CASSRGGAELRRTQYF | TGTGCCAGCAGCCGAGGGGGCGCCGAACTCCGACGTACGCAGTATTTT
TRBJ1-5 | - | TRBV2 | - | 15 | CASSDRGLVNQPQHF | TGTGCCAGCAGTGACAGGGGATTGGTCAATCAGCCCCAGCATTTT
TRBJ2-2 | - | TRBV9 | TRBD1 | 20 | CASSFQRDRGSSLNTGELFF | TGTGCCAGCAGCTTTCAACGGGACAGGGGGAGTTCGCTGAACACCGGGGAGCTGTTTTTT
TRBJ2-7 | - | TRBV7-2 | - | 15 | CASSFRQVLSYEQYF | TGTGCCAGCAGCTTTAGACAGGTCCTCTCCTACGAGCAGTACTTC
TRBJ2-3 | - | TRBV5-4 | - | 13 | CASSLYRGDTQYF | TGTGCCAGCAGCCTCTACCGAGGAGATACGCAGTATTTT
TRBJ2-3 | - | TRBV7-2 | TRBD2 | 19 | CASSRGSGRGGFLTDTQYF | TGTGCCAGCAGCCGGGGTAGCGGGAGGGGTGGGTTCCTCACAGATACGCAGTATTTT
TRBJ2-7 | - | TRBV7-8 | TRBD2 | 17 | CASSLARASGMMYEQYF | TGTGCCAGCAGCTTAGCGCGGGCTAGCGGGATGATGTACGAGCAGTACTTC
TRBJ2-1 | - | TRBV28 | - | 14 | CASSDLTSYNEQFF | TGTGCCAGCAGCGACTTAACCTCCTACAATGAGCAGTTCTTC
TRBJ2-7 | - | TRBV2 | TRBD2 | 13 | CAGRDGISYEQYF | TGTGCCGGGAGGGACGGAATTTCCTACGAGCAGTACTTC
TRBJ2-5 | - | TRBV7-2 | - | 15 | CASSLLGHFQETQYF | TGTGCCAGCAGCCTCCTCGGACACTTCCAAGAGACCCAGTACTTC
TRBJ2-5 | - | TRBV28 | TRBD2 | 15 | CASRLELAGVETQYF | TGTGCCAGCAGACTAGAACTAGCGGGAGTAGAGACCCAGTACTTC
TRBJ1-4 | few | TRBV19 | - | 13 | CASSIVGGGKLFF | TGTGCCAGTAGTATAGTAGGTGGCGGAAAACTGTTTTTT
TRBJ2-7 | - | TRBV5-6 | - | 14 | CASSLSLRVYEQYF | TGTGCCAGCAGCTTGAGTCTCAGGGTTTACGAGCAGTACTTC
TRBJ2-1 | once | TRBV5-1 | TRBD1 | 16 | CASSTTGTGYYNEQFF | TGCGCCAGCAGCACAACCGGGACAGGGTACTACAATGAGCAGTTCTTC
TRBJ2-1 | few | TRBV20-1 | - | 11 | CSARPGYEQFF | TGCAGTGCACGACCAGGGTATGAGCAGTTCTTC
TRBJ1-5 | - | TRBV4-1 | - | 13 | CASSQDRNQPQHF | TGCGCCAGCAGCCAAGATAGAAATCAGCCCCAGCATTTT
TRBJ2-4 | once | TRBV7-9 | - | 15 | CASSLGSGAKNIQYF | TGTGCCAGCAGCTTAGGATCAGGGGCCAAAAACATTCAGTACTTC
TRBJ2-7 | once | TRBV5-4 | - | 17 | CASSLVLSSRALDEQYF | TGTGCCAGCAGCTTGGTTCTGTCGAGCAGGGCCCTCGACGAGCAGTACTTC
TRBJ1-3 | - | TRBV12-3/TRBV12-4 | - | 13 | CASSPDYGNTIYF | TGTGCCAGCAGTCCGGACTATGGAAACACCATATATTTT
TRBJ2-7 | - | TRBV7-8 | - | 16 | CASSLPGISSGHEQYF | TGTGCCAGCAGCCTACCGGGGATTAGCTCGGGCCACGAGCAGTACTTC
TRBJ2-3 | - | TRBV28 | TRBD2 | 16 | CASRPVPSGKYDTQYF | TGTGCCAGCAGGCCAGTGCCTAGCGGGAAATACGATACGCAGTATTTT
TRBJ2-6 | once | TRBV5-6 | - | 16 | CASSTGGTGRANVLTF | TGTGCCAGCAGCACGGGGGGGACAGGGAGGGCCAACGTCCTGACTTTC
TRBJ2-1 | - | TRBV5-1 | - | 15 | CASSFNGDSYNEQFF | TGCGCCAGCAGCTTTAACGGGGACTCCTACAATGAGCAGTTCTTC
TRBJ1-2 | - | TRBV14 | TRBD1 | 15 | CASSQRPGGPYGYTF | TGTGCCAGCAGCCAGAGGCCAGGGGGTCCCTATGGCTACACCTTC
TRBJ1-1 | - | TRBV3-1/TRBV3-2 | TRBD1 | 12 | CASSQEGQGAFF | TGTGCCAGCAGCCAGGAGGGACAGGGGGCTTTCTTT
TRBJ1-5 | - | TRBV28 | TRBD1 | 13 | CASSLVAGGQQHF | TGTGCCAGCAGTTTAGTGGCAGGGGGTCAGCAGCATTTT
TRBJ2-6 | - | TRBV27 | - | 18 | CASSPATGKPSGANVLTF | TGTGCCAGCAGTCCTGCCACAGGGAAGCCTTCTGGGGCCAACGTCCTGACTTTC
TRBJ1-6 | - | TRBV7-9 | - | 13 | CASSLGGGSPLHF | TGTGCCAGCAGCTTAGGGGGCGGTTCACCCCTCCACTTT
TRBJ2-1 | - | TRBV7-9 | - | 13 | CASSLGAGNEQFF | TGTGCCAGCAGCTTAGGGGCGGGTAATGAGCAGTTCTTC
TRBJ2-3 | - | TRBV4-2 | - | 15 | CASSQEAAATDTQYF | TGTGCCAGCAGCCAAGAAGCGGCCGCCACAGATACGCAGTATTTT
TRBJ2-3 | - | TRBV3-1/TRBV3-2 | TRBD2 | 17 | CASSLLAAGVSTDTQYF | TGTGCCAGCAGCCTCCTAGCAGCGGGGGTCAGCACAGATACGCAGTATTTT
TRBJ2-6 | - | TRBV4-3 | - | 18 | CASSQGSEGQSGANVLTF | TGCGCCAGCAGCCAAGGATCGGAGGGGCAATCTGGGGCCAACGTCCTGACTTTC
TRBJ1-4 | - | TRBV13 | - | 17 | CASSSRGGEPTNEKLFF | TGTGCCAGCAGCTCCCGGGGGGGTGAGCCGACTAATGAAAAACTGTTTTTT
TRBJ2-7 | - | TRBV27 | TRBD1 | 15 | CASSQTGTGLSEQYF | TGTGCCAGCAGTCAAACCGGGACAGGGCTTTCAGAGCAGTACTTC
TRBJ2-1 | - | TRBV15 | - | 16 | CATSREAQGSYNEQFF | TGTGCCACCAGCAGAGAGGCCCAGGGCTCCTACAATGAGCAGTTCTTC
TRBJ1-2 | few | TRBV10-2 | TRBD1 | 18 | CASSGGAYRQGANYGYTF | TGCGCCAGCAGTGGCGGTGCGTATAGACAGGGGGCTAACTATGGCTACACCTTC
TRBJ2-2 | few | TRBV24-1 | - | 14 | CATSGQGNTGELFF | TGTGCCACCAGCGGGCAGGGTAACACCGGGGAGCTGTTTTTT
TRBJ2-5 | - | TRBV7-9 | TRBD1 | 15 | CASSLAGQGRETQYF | TGTGCCAGCAGCTTAGCGGGACAGGGGAGGGAGACCCAGTACTTC
TRBJ2-5 | - | TRBV7-8 | - | 12 | CASSKYGETQYF | TGTGCCAGCAGCAAATATGGCGAGACCCAGTACTTC
TRBJ2-7 | - | TRBV7-8 | - | 14 | CASSLAGGLAGQYF | TGTGCCAGCAGCTTAGCGGGAGGTTTGGCTGGGCAGTACTTC
TRBJ2-5 | - | TRBV7-9 | TRBD2 | 16 | CASSPGTAGTGGTQYF | TGTGCCAGCAGCCCCGGCACGGCGGGGACGGGGGGGACCCAGTACTTC
TRBJ2-1 | - | TRBV12-3/TRBV12-4 | TRBD1 | 13 | CASTQGKGNEQFF | TGTGCCAGCACACAGGGGAAAGGCAATGAGCAGTTCTTC
TRBJ1-2 | - | TRBV18 | TRBD1 | 16 | CASSPPGAGGTYGYTF | TGTGCCAGCTCACCACCTGGGGCAGGGGGTACCTATGGCTACACCTTC
TRBJ2-7 | - | TRBV7-2 | TRBD2 | 14 | CASSFSGRAYEQYF | TGTGCCAGCAGCTTCTCCGGGAGGGCCTACGAGCAGTACTTC
TRBJ2-5 | - | TRBV28 | TRBD2 | 14 | CASSILAGSETQYF | TGTGCCAGCAGTATCTTAGCGGGAAGCGAGACCCAGTACTTC
TRBJ2-2 | - | TRBV11-3 | - | 14 | CASSSSDGTGELFF | TGTGCCAGCAGCTCATCTGACGGGACCGGGGAGCTGTTTTTT
TRBJ2-2 | - | TRBV5-1 | TRBD1 | 15 | CASSPGQGGGGELFF | TGCGCCAGCAGCCCGGGACAGGGTGGAGGCGGGGAGCTGTTTTTT
TRBJ2-2 | - | TRBV11-2 | TRBD2 | 19 | CASSSTPPWSGVNTGELFF | TGTGCCAGCAGCTCGACCCCCCCTTGGAGCGGGGTGAACACCGGGGAGCTGTTTTTT
TRBJ2-3 | - | TRBV24-1 | TRBD2 | 17 | CATKILGREGLVDTQYF | TGTGCCACCAAAATTCTCGGGAGGGAGGGCCTGGTAGATACGCAGTATTTT
TRBJ1-2 | - | TRBV18 | TRBD1 | 16 | CASSSAPGTVNYGYTF | TGTGCCAGCTCATCCGCCCCCGGGACAGTCAACTATGGCTACACCTTC
TRBJ1-1 | - | TRBV9 | - | 13 | CASSVDGGTEAFF | TGTGCCAGCAGCGTAGACGGGGGTACTGAAGCTTTCTTT
TRBJ2-1 | - | TRBV15 | TRBD2 | 17 | CATSGSLAGGSYNEQFF | TGTGCCACCAGCGGAAGTCTAGCGGGAGGGTCTTACAATGAGCAGTTCTTC
TRBJ2-3 | - | TRBV5-1 | TRBD2 | 15 | CASVPGAGGGDTQYF | TGCGCCAGCGTCCCCGGCGCGGGAGGGGGGGATACGCAGTATTTT
TRBJ2-7 | few | TRBV10-3 | TRBD2 | 15 | CAVGGSGRSVYEQYF | TGTGCCGTAGGTGGTAGCGGGAGATCCGTATACGAGCAGTACTTC
TRBJ1-1 | - | TRBV10-3 | TRBD1 | 13 | CAITPDRDAEAFF | TGTGCCATCACCCCCGACAGGGACGCTGAAGCTTTCTTT
TRBJ2-7 | - | TRBV4-3 | TRBD2 | 18 | CASSQGPPLAGAYYEQYF | TGCGCCAGCAGCCAAGGGCCTCCCCTAGCGGGAGCATACTACGAGCAGTACTTC
TRBJ2-7 | - | TRBV28 | TRBD1 | 14 | CASSFGGQGIQQYF | TGTGCCAGCAGTTTTGGGGGACAGGGTATTCAGCAGTACTTC